What follows are 8 T cell receptor beta chains derived from one specimen sequenced in a study of T cell repertoires in cytomegalovirus infection (dated by TCRdb to the late 2010s). TCRdb shows the sequencer as Illumina HiSeq 1500. Starting from the raw public reads, TCRdb applied fastp trimming at Q25, assembled clones with MiXCR and retained in-frame beta chains. Here each entry gathers all rows of one CDR3 protein and keeps the most common genes and DNA. For this sample the table gives 350,000 to 450,000 distinct CDR3 sequences, of which roughly 20% were detected only once. The ten largest clones capture approximately 10% of the sample. The sequencing sample was made of PBMCs. The receptor source for this set is a human donor in good health (CMV status not recorded). Some clones in this sample may be carry-over from other donors' samples.

This chain joins TRBV20-1 and TRBJ2-3, with D perhaps assigned TRBD1 or TRBD2 (5 bases each). CDR3 length equals 14 residues. CDR1 DFQATT and CDR2 SNEGSKA come from the germline V gene (reference sequence). Trimming pared 6 bases from V and 0 bases from J, leaving 13 bases between. The CDR3 DNA is TGCAGTGCGAACCGGGGACCTAGCACAGATACGCAGTATTTT. As protein: CSANRGPSTDTQYF.

This clonotype was recorded at least ten times. The gene calls are TRBV7-8 and TRBJ2-3; 7 bases line up with TRBD2. The CDR3 is 16 amino acids. Germline CDR1 reads SGHVS; CDR2 reads FQNEAQ. Germline trimming cut 1 base from V and 5 bases from J; bases unmatched to any gene: 9. CDR3: CASSLGGLGRGDTQYF. Here the CDR3 DNA reads TGTGCCAGCAGCTTAGGTGGACTAGGGAGGGGAGATACGCAGTATTTT.

This clonotype was counted at least ten times. The chain has TRBV7-2 and TRBJ2-7; no clear D. This CDR3 contains 14 residues. In germline, CDR1 is SGHTA, CDR2 FQGNSA. The V and J ends lost 0 bases and 0 bases respectively, with 6 bases between them. This CDR3 is CASSLAGFSYEQYF. The CDR3 bases are TGTGCCAGCAGCTTAGCCGGCTTCTCCTACGAGCAGTACTTC.

The table lists this clonotype with a few counts. The chain combines TRBV3-1 with TRBJ1-5; no reliable D call. Germline V CDR1 and CDR2: LGHDT, YNNKEL (reference sequence). The V end was cut by 0 bases, the J end by 9 bases, with 9 bases between. The CDR3 sequence is 13 residues long. The CDR3 DNA sequence: TGTGCCAGCAGCCAAGATAGGTGGGGGCCCCAGCATTTT. The encoded protein is CASSQDRWGPQHF.

The table lists this clonotype with many counts. The chain carries TRBV6-2 or TRBV6-3 and TRBJ2-2, with 8 bases identical to TRBD1. The CDR3 has 16 amino acids. Per germline, CDR1 MNHEY and CDR2 SVGEGT. V lost 6 bases and J lost 5; bases outside the gene matches: 11. CDR3 amino acids: CASRAPGQGGTGELFF. CDR3 bases: TGTGCCAGCAGGGCCCCCGGACAGGGTGGAACCGGGGAGCTGTTTTTT.

This clonotype was detected a few times. The chain carries TRBV7-9 and TRBJ2-5; 8 bases align to TRBD1. The CDR3 sequence is 14 residues long. Germline CDR1 reads SEHNR; CDR2 reads FQNEAQ (reference sequence). Germline trimming cut 2 bases from V and 4 bases from J; bases unmatched to any gene: 3. Written as DNA, the CDR3 is TGTGCCAGCAGCTTAAGGACAGGGCGAGAGACCCAGTACTTC. This gives the protein CASSLRTGRETQYF.

This clonotype has ten or more counts. The chain couples TRBV7-2 to TRBJ1-1, with 8 nucleotides matching TRBD1. Germline values: CDR1 SGHTA, CDR2 FQGNSA. The CDR3 runs to 16 residues. V shed 5 bases and J 5 bases; nucleotides not matched to a gene: 13. CDR3 region: CASSPTPPDRGTEAFF. The CDR3, as DNA: TGTGCCAGCAGCCCAACCCCACCCGACAGGGGAACTGAAGCTTTCTTT.

This clonotype has a count of ten or more. This chain joins TRBV20-1 and TRBJ2-3, with 9 bases fitting TRBD2. The germline V gene encodes CDR1 DFQATT and CDR2 SNEGSKA (reference sequence). The CDR3 is made up of 16 amino acids. With 2 bases clipped from V and 0 bases from J, the junction kept 6 bases outside the gene matches. CDR3 DNA: TGCAGTGCTAGACGGTGGCGGGGGGGCAGCACAGATACGCAGTATTTT. Protein product: CSARRWRGGSTDTQYF.